This TCR beta chain derives from a study of blood T cell repertoires in COVID-19. Using immunoSEQ multiplex PCR, the repertoire was profiled, and TCRdb retains in-frame clones only, with some absent. Among under 200,000 clones, approximately 86% were seen once, and the ten largest hold approximately 4.7%. The sequenced material came from PBMCs or T cells enriched from blood (not recorded which). This clonotype was sampled from an older woman with acute COVID-19.

CDR3 in DNA: TGTGCCAGCAGTTTGCGGGACACTGAAGCTTTCTTT. Translated: CASSLRDTEAFF. V is TRBV28 and J is TRBJ1-1; D is unclear. Trimming took 3 bases from V and 3 from J, leaving 5 bases between them. Germline assignment: CDR1 MDHEN and CDR2 SYDVKM. The CDR3 consists of 12 residues.